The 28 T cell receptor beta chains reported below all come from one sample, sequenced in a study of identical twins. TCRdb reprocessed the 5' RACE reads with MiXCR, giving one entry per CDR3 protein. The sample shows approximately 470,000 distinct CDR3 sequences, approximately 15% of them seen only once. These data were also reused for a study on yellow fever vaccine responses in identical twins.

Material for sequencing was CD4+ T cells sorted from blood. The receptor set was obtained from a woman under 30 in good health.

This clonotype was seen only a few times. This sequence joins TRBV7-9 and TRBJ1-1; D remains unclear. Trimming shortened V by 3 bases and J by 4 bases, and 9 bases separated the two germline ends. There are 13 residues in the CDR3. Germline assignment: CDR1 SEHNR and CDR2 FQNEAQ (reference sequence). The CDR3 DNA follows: TGTGCCAGCAGCTTCTTGGCGGGCACTGAAGCTTTCTTT. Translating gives CASSFLAGTEAFF.

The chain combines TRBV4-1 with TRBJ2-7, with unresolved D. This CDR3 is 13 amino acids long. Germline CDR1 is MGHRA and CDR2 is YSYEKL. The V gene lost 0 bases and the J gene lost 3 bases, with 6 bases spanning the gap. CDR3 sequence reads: CASSQDNRYEQYF. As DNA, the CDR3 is TGCGCCAGCAGCCAAGACAACCGCTACGAGCAGTACTTC.

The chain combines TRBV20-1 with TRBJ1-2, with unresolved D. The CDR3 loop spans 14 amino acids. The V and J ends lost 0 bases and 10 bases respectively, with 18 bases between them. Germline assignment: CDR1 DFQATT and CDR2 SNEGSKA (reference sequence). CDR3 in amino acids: CSARDARSRDVYTF. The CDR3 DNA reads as TGCAGTGCTAGAGACGCGAGGTCTAGAGATGTCTACACCTTC.

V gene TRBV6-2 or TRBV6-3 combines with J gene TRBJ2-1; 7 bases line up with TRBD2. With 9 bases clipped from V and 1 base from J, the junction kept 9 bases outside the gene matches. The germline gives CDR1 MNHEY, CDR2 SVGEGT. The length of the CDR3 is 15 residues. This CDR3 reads CASRKGGFSYNEQFF. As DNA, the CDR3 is TGTGCCAGTCGAAAGGGAGGGTTTTCCTACAATGAGCAGTTCTTC.

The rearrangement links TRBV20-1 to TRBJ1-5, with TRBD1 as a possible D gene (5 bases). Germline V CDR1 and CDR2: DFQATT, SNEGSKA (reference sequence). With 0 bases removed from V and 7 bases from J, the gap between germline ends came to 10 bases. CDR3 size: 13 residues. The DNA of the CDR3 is TGCAGTGCTAGAGATCGGCAGGGACAGCCCCAGCATTTT. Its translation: CSARDRQGQPQHF.

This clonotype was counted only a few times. The CDR3 DNA is TGCAGTGCTCCGGGACTAGCGGAAGAGACCCAGTACTTC. Amino acid sequence: CSAPGLAEETQYF. The chain combines TRBV20-1 with TRBJ2-5, with 11 bases lining up with TRBD2. J was trimmed by 3 bases and V by 5 bases; bases with no gene match: 2. Germline V lookup: CDR1 DFQATT, CDR2 SNEGSKA (reference sequence). The CDR3 length is 13 residues.

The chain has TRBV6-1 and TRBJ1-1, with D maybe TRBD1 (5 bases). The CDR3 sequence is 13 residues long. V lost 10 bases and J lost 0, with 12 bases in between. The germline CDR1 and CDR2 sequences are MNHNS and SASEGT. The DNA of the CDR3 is TGTGCCACACATACAGGAATGAACACTGAAGCTTTCTTT. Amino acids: CATHTGMNTEAFF.

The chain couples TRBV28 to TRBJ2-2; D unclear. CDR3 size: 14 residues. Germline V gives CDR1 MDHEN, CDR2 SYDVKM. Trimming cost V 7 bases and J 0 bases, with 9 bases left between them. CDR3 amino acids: CASKMVPNTGELFF. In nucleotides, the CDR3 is TGTGCCAGCAAAATGGTCCCGAACACCGGGGAGCTGTTTTTT.

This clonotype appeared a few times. CDR3 DNA: TGTGCCTGGAGCCCGGTTGATGAGCAGTTCTTC. Residues: CAWSPVDEQFF. The chain recombines TRBV30 with TRBJ2-1; D uncertain. The CDR3 runs to 11 residues. The germline V and J ends were trimmed by 3 bases and 8 bases, with 8 bases remaining between them. Per germline, CDR1 GTSNPN and CDR2 SVGIG (reference sequence). Full variable domain (rest looked up from reference TRBV30 and TRBJ2-1): SQTIHQWPATLVQPVGSPLSLECTVEGTSNPNLYWYRQAAGRGLQLLFYSVGIGQISSEVPQNLSASRPQDRQFILSSKKLLLSDSGFYLCAWSPVDEQFFGPGTRLTVL.

CDR3 region: CASSFMLGGATYNEQFF. The CDR3 DNA reads as TGTGCCAGCAGCTTTATGCTCGGAGGGGCCACCTACAATGAGCAGTTCTTC. The chain recombines TRBV5-8 with TRBJ2-1, with D possibly TRBD2 on 6 matching bases. The CDR3 is made up of 17 amino acids. Germline CDR1 SGHTS, CDR2 YDEGEE. V dropped 2 bases and J dropped 2 bases, with 17 bases sitting between them.

The CDR3 nucleotides are TGTGCCAGCAGCTTAAGGACTAGCGGGAGCTCCTACGAGCAGTACTTC. It codes for CASSLRTSGSSYEQYF. The gene calls are TRBV7-2 and TRBJ2-7; 13 positions agree with TRBD2. CDR1 is SGHTA, CDR2 FQGNSA, per germline. CDR3 length equals 16 residues. The junction had 1 base not matched to a gene; V was cut back by 2 bases and J by 0 bases.

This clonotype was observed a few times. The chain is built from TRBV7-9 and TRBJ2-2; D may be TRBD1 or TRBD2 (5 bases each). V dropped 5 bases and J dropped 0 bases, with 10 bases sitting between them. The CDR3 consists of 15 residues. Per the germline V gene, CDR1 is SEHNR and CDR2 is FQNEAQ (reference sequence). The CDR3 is CASSLLGANTGELFF. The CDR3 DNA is TGTGCCAGCAGCCTATTGGGGGCGAACACCGGGGAGCTGTTTTTT.

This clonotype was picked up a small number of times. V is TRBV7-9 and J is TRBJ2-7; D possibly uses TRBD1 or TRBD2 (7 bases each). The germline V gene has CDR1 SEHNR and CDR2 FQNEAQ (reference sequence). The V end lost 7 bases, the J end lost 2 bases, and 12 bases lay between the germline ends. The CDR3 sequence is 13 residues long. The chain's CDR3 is CASTGRGPYEQYF. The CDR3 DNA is TGTGCCAGCACGGGGAGGGGGCCCTACGAGCAGTACTTC.

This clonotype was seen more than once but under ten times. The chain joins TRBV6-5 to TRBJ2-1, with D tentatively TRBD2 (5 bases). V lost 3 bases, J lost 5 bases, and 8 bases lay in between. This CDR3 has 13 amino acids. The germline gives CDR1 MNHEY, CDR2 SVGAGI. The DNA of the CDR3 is TGTGCCAGCAGTTATGTAGCGAACAATGAGCAGTTCTTC. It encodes CASSYVANNEQFF.

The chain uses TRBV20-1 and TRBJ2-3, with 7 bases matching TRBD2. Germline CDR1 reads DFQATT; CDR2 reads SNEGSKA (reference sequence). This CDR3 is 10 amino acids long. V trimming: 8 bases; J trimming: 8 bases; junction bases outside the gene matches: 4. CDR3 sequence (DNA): TGCAGTTTTCGCGGGGGTACGCAGTATTTT. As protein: CSFRGGTQYF.

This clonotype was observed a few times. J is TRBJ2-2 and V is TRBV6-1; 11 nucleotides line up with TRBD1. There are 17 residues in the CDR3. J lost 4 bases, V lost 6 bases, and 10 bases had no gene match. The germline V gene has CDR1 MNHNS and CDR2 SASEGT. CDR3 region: CASSRPGTGGLTGELFF. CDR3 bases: TGTGCCAGCAGCCGACCTGGGACAGGGGGACTCACCGGGGAGCTGTTTTTT.

The CDR3 loop reads CSASLLAGFTDTQYF. The CDR3 coding sequence is TGCAGTGCTAGCTTGCTAGCGGGATTTACAGATACGCAGTATTTT. The chain carries TRBV20-1 and TRBJ2-3; TRBD2 agrees at 9 bases. V was pared by 3 bases and J by 3 bases, with 7 bases of the junction left unmatched. The CDR3 is 15 amino acids. Germline V CDR1 and CDR2: DFQATT, SNEGSKA (reference sequence).

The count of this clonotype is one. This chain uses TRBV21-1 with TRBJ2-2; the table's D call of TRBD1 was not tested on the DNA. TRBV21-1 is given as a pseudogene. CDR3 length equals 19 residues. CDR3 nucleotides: TGTGCCAGCAGCAAAGGCTCGGGACAGGGGGCGCCGAGAACCGGGGAGCTGTTTTTT. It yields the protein CASSKGSGQGAPRTGELFF.

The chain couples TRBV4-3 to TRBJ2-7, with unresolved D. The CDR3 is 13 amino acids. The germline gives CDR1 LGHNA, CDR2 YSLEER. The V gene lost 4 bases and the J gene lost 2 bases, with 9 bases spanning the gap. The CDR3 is CASSRDDTYEQYF. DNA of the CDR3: TGCGCCAGCAGCCGGGATGATACCTACGAGCAGTACTTC.

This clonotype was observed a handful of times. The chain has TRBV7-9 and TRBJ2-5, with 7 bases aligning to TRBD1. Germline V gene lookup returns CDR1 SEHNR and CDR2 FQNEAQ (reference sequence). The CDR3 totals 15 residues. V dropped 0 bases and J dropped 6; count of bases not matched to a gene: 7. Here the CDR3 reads CASSLAGAGGKTQYF. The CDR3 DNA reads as TGTGCCAGCAGCTTAGCGGGGGCAGGGGGAAAGACCCAGTACTTC.

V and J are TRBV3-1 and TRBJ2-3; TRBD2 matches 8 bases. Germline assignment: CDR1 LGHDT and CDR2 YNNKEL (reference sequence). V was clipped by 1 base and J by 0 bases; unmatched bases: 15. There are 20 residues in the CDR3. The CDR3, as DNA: TGTGCCAGCAGCCAAGTGTCTAGCGGGCCAATCGACACTAGCACAGATACGCAGTATTTT. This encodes CASSQVSSGPIDTSTDTQYF.

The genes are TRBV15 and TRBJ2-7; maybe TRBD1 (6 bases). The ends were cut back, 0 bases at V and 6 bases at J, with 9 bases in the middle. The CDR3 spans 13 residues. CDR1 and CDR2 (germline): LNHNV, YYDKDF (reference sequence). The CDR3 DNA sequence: TGTGCCACCAGCAGAGAACAGGGATTCGAGCAGTACTTC. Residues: CATSREQGFEQYF.

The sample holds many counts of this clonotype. The DNA for the CDR3 is TGTGCCAGCAGCTTTACGGGGAGGAACACTGAAGCTTTCTTT. Encoded protein: CASSFTGRNTEAFF. The J gene is TRBJ1-1, the V gene TRBV7-3; D is undetermined. V lost 3 bases to trimming and J lost 1 base, with 9 bases between them. The CDR3 consists of 14 residues. CDR1 SGHTA and CDR2 FQGTGA come from the germline V gene.

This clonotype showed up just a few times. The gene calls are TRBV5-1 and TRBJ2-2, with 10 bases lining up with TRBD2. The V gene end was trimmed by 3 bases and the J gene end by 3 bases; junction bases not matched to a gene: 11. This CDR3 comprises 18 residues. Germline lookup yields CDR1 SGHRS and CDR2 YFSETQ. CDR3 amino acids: CASSSVAGGRGYTGELFF. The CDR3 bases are TGCGCCAGCAGCTCGGTAGCGGGGGGCCGAGGTTACACCGGGGAGCTGTTTTTT. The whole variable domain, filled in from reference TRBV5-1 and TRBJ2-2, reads KAGVTQTPRYLIKTRGQQVTLSCSPISGHRSVSWYQQTPGQGLQFLFEYFSETQRNKGNFPGRFSGRQFSNSRSEMNVSTLELGDSALYLCASSSVAGGRGYTGELFFGEGSRLTVL.

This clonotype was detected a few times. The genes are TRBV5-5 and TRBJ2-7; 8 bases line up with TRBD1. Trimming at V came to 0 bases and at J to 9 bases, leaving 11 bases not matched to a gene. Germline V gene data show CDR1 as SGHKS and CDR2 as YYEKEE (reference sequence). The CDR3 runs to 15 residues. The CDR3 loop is CASSLEQGVRSGQYF. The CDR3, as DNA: TGTGCCAGCAGCTTGGAACAGGGGGTGAGGAGTGGGCAGTACTTC.

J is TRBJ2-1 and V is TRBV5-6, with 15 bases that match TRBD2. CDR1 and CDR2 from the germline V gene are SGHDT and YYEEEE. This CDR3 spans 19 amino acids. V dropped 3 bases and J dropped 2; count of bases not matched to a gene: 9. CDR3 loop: CASSSLPGLAGGTYNEQFF. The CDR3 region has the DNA TGTGCCAGCAGCTCGCTCCCTGGACTAGCGGGAGGGACCTACAATGAGCAGTTCTTC.

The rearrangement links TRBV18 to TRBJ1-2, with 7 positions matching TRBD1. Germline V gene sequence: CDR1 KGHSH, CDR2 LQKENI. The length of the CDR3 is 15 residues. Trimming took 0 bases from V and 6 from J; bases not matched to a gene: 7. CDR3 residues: CASSPPFKGGNGYTF. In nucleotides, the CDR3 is TGTGCCAGCTCACCACCGTTTAAAGGGGGCAATGGCTACACCTTC. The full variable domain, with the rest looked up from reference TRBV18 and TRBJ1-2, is NAGVMQNPRHLVRRRGQEARLRCSPMKGHSHVYWYRQLPEEGLKFMVYLQKENIIDESGMPKERFSAEFPKEGPSILRIQQVVRGDSAAYFCASSPPFKGGNGYTFGSGTRLTVV.

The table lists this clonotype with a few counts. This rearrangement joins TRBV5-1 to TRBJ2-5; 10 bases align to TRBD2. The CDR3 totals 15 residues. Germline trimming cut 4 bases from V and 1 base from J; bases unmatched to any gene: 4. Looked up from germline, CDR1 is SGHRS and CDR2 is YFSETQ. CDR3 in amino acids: CASSGTSASQETQYF. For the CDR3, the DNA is TGCGCCAGCAGCGGGACTAGCGCGAGCCAAGAGACCCAGTACTTC.